These 4 T cell receptor beta chains originate from one sample sequenced in a study of identical twins. MiXCR, applied by TCRdb to the 5' RACE reads, yields one record per CDR3 protein. The top ten clones hold around 0.48% of a sample with fewer than 550,000 distinct CDR3 sequences, roughly 15% of them seen once. The data also belong to a second study, concerning yellow fever vaccine responses in identical twins.

What was sequenced was CD4+ T cells sorted from blood. The receptors shown here come from a young woman in good health.

The chain couples TRBV7-9 to TRBJ2-7; no clear D. The CDR3 runs to 11 residues. Trimming removed 4 bases from V and 5 bases from J, with 6 bases in between. Germline V gives CDR1 SEHNR, CDR2 FQNEAQ (reference sequence). The chain's CDR3 is CASSSGDEQYV. Here the CDR3 DNA reads TGTGCCAGCAGCTCTGGGGACGAGCAGTACGTC.

This clonotype was detected only a few times. The chain recombines TRBV6-1 with TRBJ2-1, with no clear D. With 6 bases removed from V and 0 bases from J, the gap between germline ends came to 15 bases. Germline-derived CDR1 and CDR2 are MNHNS and SASEGT. CDR3 length: 16 residues. The CDR3 spells CASSPGLISSYNEQFF. For the CDR3, the DNA is TGTGCCAGCAGCCCTGGCTTGATAAGCTCCTACAATGAGCAGTTCTTC.

At least ten counts were recorded for this clonotype. This chain connects TRBV12-3 or TRBV12-4 to TRBJ1-4; the D gene is possibly TRBD1 (5 bases). The CDR3 length is 12 residues. V was clipped by 5 bases and J by 10 bases, with 11 bases between them. The CDR3 protein is CASSGAGGKLFF. CDR3 in DNA: TGTGCCAGCAGTGGGGCCGGGGGAAAACTGTTTTTT.

This clonotype was found many times. The CDR3: CAISPGGGGDTQYF. The CDR3 DNA follows: TGTGCCATCAGCCCAGGGGGCGGCGGAGATACGCAGTATTTT. The J gene is TRBJ2-3, the V gene TRBV10-3, with 8 bases matching TRBD1. The CDR3 has 14 residues. Per germline, CDR1 ENHRY and CDR2 SYGVKD. After removal of 6 bases from V and 5 bases from J, the junction contained 7 bases not matched to a gene.